A single T cell receptor beta chain is shown here with its context. Its cognate antigen is unknown. These data are taken from a study of a mutant IDH1 vaccine in newly diagnosed glioma. CDR1 is MDHEN, CDR2 SYDVKM, per germline. V was pared by 3 bases and J by 8 bases, with 8 bases between. CDR3 length: 12 residues. As for time point: week 23, last vaccination. Every vaccine dose comprised 300 ug of mutant IDH1 20-mer peptide plus topical imiquimod. The data were produced by immunoSEQ multiplex PCR, yet TCRdb's version contains in-frame clones alone and is incomplete. The data hold approximately 50,000 clones, with 85% to 90% observed a single time.

The genes are TRBV28 and TRBJ1-5; D call uncertain. The starting material was PBMCs, obtained from a glioma patient whose treatment included an IDH1 peptide vaccine. This TCR came from a man aged 35-49 years with glioma. The CDR3, as DNA: TGTGCCAGCAGTTTCCCCTTTGAGCCCCAGCATTTT. Translated, it gives CASSFPFEPQHF.